What follows are 23 T cell receptor beta chains derived from one specimen sequenced in a study of blood T cell repertoires in COVID-19. Here immunoSEQ multiplex PCR was the method, and the copy in TCRdb shows in-frame clones only, minus some. This repertoire shows 300,000 to 400,000 clones, around 84% found once; its top ten account for around 2%. The material sequenced was PBMCs or T cells enriched from blood (not recorded which). The receptors were gathered from a woman under 40 who had been exposed to COVID-19.

This clone was recorded only once. The V and J genes are TRBV21-1 and TRBJ2-3; the table's D gene call, TRBD1, was not cross checked with the DNA. TRBV21-1 is a known pseudogene. CDR3 length: 15 amino acids. The CDR3 DNA follows: TGTGCCAGCAGCCCGAAAGGGGTAGTCACAGATACGCAGTATTTT. It yields the protein CASSPKGVVTDTQYF.

This clone was found many times. The chain joins TRBV10-1 to TRBJ1-6, with TRBD1 matching 7 bases. Trimming took 4 bases from V and 5 from J; bases not matched to a gene: 2. Germline V gives CDR1 WNHNN, CDR2 SYGVQD (reference sequence). CDR3 length equals 14 residues. CDR3 DNA sequence: TGCGCCAGCAGTGTGGGACAGAATAATTCACCCCTCCACTTT. Translation gives CASSVGQNNSPLHF.

V is TRBV7-9 and J is TRBJ2-5; weak D call: TRBD2 (5 bases). The CDR3 sequence is 15 residues long. Germline V gene sequence: CDR1 SEHNR, CDR2 FQNEAQ (reference sequence). V shed 0 bases and J shed 5 bases, with 13 bases lying between them. The CDR3 DNA reads as TGTGCCAGCAGCTTAGCTGGACTGGAGCGGGAGACCCAGTACTTC. Translated: CASSLAGLERETQYF.

The CDR3 nucleotides read TGTGCCAGCAGGCAGGTACATATGAACACTGAAGCTTTCTTT. Its protein product is CASRQVHMNTEAFF. This rearrangement joins TRBV2 to TRBJ1-1; no definite D call. With 6 bases removed from V and 0 bases from J, the gap between germline ends came to 11 bases. The CDR3 totals 14 residues. Looked up from germline, CDR1 is SNHLY and CDR2 is FYNNEI.

The chain has TRBV19 and TRBJ2-3, with D possibly being TRBD1 (6 bases). Germline assignment: CDR1 LNHDA and CDR2 SQIVND (reference sequence). The CDR3 length is 14 residues. The germline V and J ends were trimmed by 3 bases and 6 bases, with 13 bases remaining between them. CDR3 bases: TGTGCCAGTAGTATTTGGGGGCGGCCGGATACGCAGTATTTT. Translated: CASSIWGRPDTQYF.

This sequence joins TRBV3-1 (or the pseudogene TRBV3-2) and TRBJ1-2; weak D call: TRBD1 (6 bases). The ends were cut back, 3 bases at V and 7 bases at J, with 12 bases in the middle. CDR1 and CDR2 from the germline V gene are LGHDT and YNNKEL (reference sequence). There are 13 residues in the CDR3. The CDR3 region has the DNA TGTGCCAGCAGCCATAAAGGGGGGGTTGGCTACACCTTC. As protein: CASSHKGGVGYTF.

This clone was observed a single time. V usage is TRBV13 and J usage is TRBJ2-1; 16 bases map to TRBD2. The CDR3 runs 18 residues. Looked up from germline, CDR1 is PRHDT and CDR2 is FYEKMQ (reference sequence). The V and J ends lost 6 bases and 7 bases, in that order; junction bases with no gene match: 12. DNA of the CDR3: TGTGCCAGCAGAACCGGGACTAGCGGGAGGGCCCAGTTGAATGAGCAGTTCTTC. Translating it yields CASRTGTSGRAQLNEQFF.

This clone appeared a single time. The J gene is TRBJ1-6, the V gene TRBV2; D ambiguous. V shed 9 bases and J shed 7 bases, with 13 bases lying between them. Germline V CDR1 and CDR2: SNHLY, FYNNEI. The CDR3 runs 13 residues. The CDR3 is CASLKRSNSPLHF. In DNA form, the CDR3 reads TGTGCCAGTCTAAAACGTTCAAATTCACCCCTCCACTTT.

The V gene is TRBV5-1, the J gene TRBJ1-4; no reliable D call. The length of the CDR3 is 14 residues. V lost 0 bases to trimming and J lost 0 bases, with 3 bases between them. Germline CDR1 SGHRS, CDR2 YFSETQ. This chain's CDR3 is CASSLGATNEKLFF. CDR3 bases: TGCGCCAGCAGCTTGGGAGCAACTAATGAAAAACTGTTTTTT.

This chain connects TRBV15 to TRBJ2-5; weak D call: TRBD2 (5 bases). The germline gives CDR1 LNHNV, CDR2 YYDKDF (reference sequence). The V end lost 0 bases, the J end lost 1 base, and 6 bases lay between the germline ends. The length of the CDR3 is 14 residues. CDR3 coding DNA: TGTGCCACCAGCAGAGAGGGGAGCCAAGAGACCCAGTACTTC. Amino acids: CATSREGSQETQYF.

This clone was recorded a few times. A read error may account for a junction end that differs from germline. Other DNA sequences of this sample code for an identical CDR3. The rearrangement links TRBV5-1 to TRBJ2-7, with 10 bases matching TRBD1. Germline loops: CDR1 SGHRS, CDR2 YFSETQ. The CDR3 runs 15 residues. For the CDR3, the DNA is TGCGCCAGCAGTTTGGCTCGGACAGGGGGCTACGAGCAGTACTTC. Encoded protein: CASSLARTGGYEQYF.

The V and J genes are TRBV5-6 and TRBJ2-7, with TRBD1 as a possible D gene (5 bases). This CDR3 contains 13 residues. V dropped 6 bases and J dropped 0 bases, with 10 bases sitting between them. Germline V lookup: CDR1 SGHDT, CDR2 YYEEEE. The CDR3 DNA sequence: TGTGCCAGCAATTCAGGGCTCTCCTACGAGCAGTACTTC. This translates into CASNSGLSYEQYF.

J is TRBJ1-1 and V is TRBV19; D is possibly TRBD1 (5 bases). Deletions cut 4 bases from V and 0 bases from J, with 15 bases between. The germline CDR1 and CDR2 sequences are LNHDA and SQIVND (reference sequence). The CDR3 length is 16 residues. The CDR3 DNA sequence: TGTGCCAGTAGTACCGCCGCGGCAGGGTTGAACACTGAAGCTTTCTTT. It specifies CASSTAAAGLNTEAFF.

The chain employs TRBV14 and TRBJ1-2; perhaps TRBD1 as D (5 bases). The CDR3 has 12 amino acids. The germline V and J ends were trimmed by 3 bases and 8 bases, with 10 bases remaining between them. CDR1 and CDR2 from the germline V gene are SGHDN and FVKESK. The CDR3 nucleotides are TGTGCCAGCAGCCACTGGGGCCTGGGCTACACCTTC. Protein: CASSHWGLGYTF.

The V and J genes are TRBV27 and TRBJ1-2; D unresolved. V lost 8 bases and J 2 bases, leaving 12 bases between the germline ends. The germline CDR1 and CDR2 sequences are MNHEY and SMNVEV (reference sequence). CDR3 length: 13 amino acids. The CDR3 sequence is CASLPGSNYGYTF. The CDR3 DNA reads TGTGCCAGCCTCCCCGGGTCCAACTATGGCTACACCTTC.

The rearrangement links TRBV5-5 to TRBJ2-7; perhaps TRBD2 as D (5 bases). CDR3 length equals 14 residues. The germline V gene has CDR1 SGHKS and CDR2 YYEKEE (reference sequence). V lost 4 bases, J lost 3 bases, and 14 bases lay in between. CDR3: CASSPSVRDYEQYF. For the CDR3, the DNA is TGTGCCAGCAGCCCTTCCGTGAGGGACTACGAGCAGTACTTC.

V is TRBV30 and J is TRBJ2-5; D is possibly TRBD1 (6 bases). CDR3 length: 17 residues. The germline V and J ends were trimmed by 3 bases and 2 bases, with 22 bases remaining between them. Germline V gene sequence: CDR1 GTSNPN, CDR2 SVGIG (reference sequence). The CDR3 loop reads CAWRKQGPLNEQETQYF. The CDR3 coding sequence is TGTGCCTGGAGAAAACAGGGACCCCTAAATGAGCAAGAGACCCAGTACTTC. Based on the CDR3 plus reference TRBV30 and TRBJ2-5, the full variable domain is SQTIHQWPATLVQPVGSPLSLECTVEGTSNPNLYWYRQAAGRGLQLLFYSVGIGQISSEVPQNLSASRPQDRQFILSSKKLLLSDSGFYLCAWRKQGPLNEQETQYFGPGTRLLVL.

A note on this clone: The sample has other DNA sequences that encode this CDR3 too. V and J are TRBV6-5 and TRBJ2-7; D gene ambiguous. V was pared by 7 bases and J by 4 bases, with 8 bases between. The length of the CDR3 is 11 residues. The germline V gene encodes CDR1 MNHEY and CDR2 SVGAGI. In DNA form, the CDR3 reads TGTGCCAGCACCGGTTTATACGAGCAGTACTTC. Translation: CASTGLYEQYF.

This chain connects TRBV7-9 to TRBJ1-1; D uncertain. V shed 6 bases and J shed 1 base, with 9 bases lying between them. Germline V gives CDR1 SEHNR, CDR2 FQNEAQ (reference sequence). The CDR3 extends over 13 amino acids. CDR3 region: CASSLRENTEAFF. The DNA of the CDR3 is TGTGCCAGCAGTCTCCGCGAGAACACTGAAGCTTTCTTT.

In this sample, this clone turned up a few times. The chain links TRBV5-1 to TRBJ1-1; 8 bases line up with TRBD1. This CDR3 region has 14 residues. V lost 2 bases, J lost 7 bases, and 7 bases stayed unmatched. CDR1 SGHRS and CDR2 YFSETQ come from the germline V gene. CDR3 nucleotides: TGCGCCAGCAGCTTTTCCGGGACAGGTAGTGAAGCTTTCTTT. Amino acids: CASSFSGTGSEAFF.

J is TRBJ1-1 and V is TRBV27, with TRBD1 matching 7 bases. The CDR3 is 15 residues long. Germline V gene lookup returns CDR1 MNHEY and CDR2 SMNVEV (reference sequence). V shed 4 bases, J shed 5 bases, and the junction held 10 bases outside the gene matches. The CDR3 reads CASSSKGAPRTEAFF. In DNA, the CDR3 is TGTGCCAGCAGTTCCAAGGGGGCCCCCCGGACTGAAGCTTTCTTT.

V usage is TRBV25-1 and J usage is TRBJ1-2; 7 bases align to TRBD1. The CDR3 is 14 amino acids. Germline V lookup: CDR1 MGHDK, CDR2 SYGVNS. Trimming at V came to 3 bases and at J to 4 bases, leaving 5 bases not matched to a gene. This CDR3 reads CASSDGPGGYGYTF. CDR3 DNA sequence: TGTGCCAGCAGTGACGGGCCAGGGGGCTATGGCTACACCTTC.

The chain employs TRBV12-3 or TRBV12-4 and TRBJ1-1; 11 positions agree with TRBD1. The CDR3 runs to 13 residues. V dropped 4 bases and J dropped 7; count of bases not matched to a gene: 2. CDR3 DNA: TGTGCCAGCAGTTACGGGACAGGGGGTGAAGCTTTCTTT. It encodes CASSYGTGGEAFF.